This T cell receptor beta chain was sequenced during a study of cytomegalovirus exposure and HLA in healthy donors (dated by TCRdb to about 2017). Regarding the study in general: In an earlier analysis of roughly 500 of the donors, around 290 Gb of sequence data and approximately 100 million unique TCR beta sequences from 180 million or so T cells were reported. Roughly 300 gigabases of sequencing data and tens of millions of unique TCR sequences made up an early release that covered roughly 670 HLA-typed donors. Of the 350 to 450 genotyped donors, 81% fell in the genetic ancestry cluster associated with self-reported Caucasian donors. The study aimed to test whether signatures of past pathogen exposure could be identified by cataloging public T cell receptors. The T cell repertoires of several hundred subjects were profiled by immunosequencing and related to cytomegalovirus serostatus. Along with the approximately 600-subject first cohort, a separate validation cohort of over a hundred different subjects was used. The study combined high-throughput TCR immunosequencing, statistical association of individual TCRs with disease status, and machine learning to predict cytomegalovirus infection status. In a later analysis, previously published TCR beta repertoires from 500 to 750 donors were re-analyzed and high-resolution HLA genotyping was added so that TCR occurrence patterns could be studied. Rather than drawing on any new phenotypic data, the later analysis identified candidate immune exposures from TCR beta sequences and the way those sequences occurred across donors. An earlier analysis of several hundred of the donors applied high-throughput TCR beta sequencing to assess whether each TCR beta V gene segment acted as functional or pseudogenic. Alongside the repertoire data, information on donor age, sex, ethnicity and CMV serostatus was compiled. A later genetic analysis used genome-wide SNP genotypes for 398 of the 666 donors, treating that subset as a discovery cohort. All discovery cohort repertoires had been generated using a single sequencing platform. HLA typing included class I and class II loci at four-digit resolution. The number of donors typed differed by locus, with about 629-630 for A, B, C, DRB1 and DQB1, over 500 for DQA1, over 600 for DPA1, and about 450 for DPB1. A handful of DR-DQ haplotypes were handled as single units for association and clustering because linkage in the cohort was strong. Among about 410 genotyped donors of the cohort, an average of roughly 230,000 unique TCR beta nucleotide sequences was sequenced per donor, of which about 19% were non-productive.

The germline ends are 9 bases apart after V is trimmed by 1 base and J by 4 bases. CDR1 and CDR2 are read off the germline V gene as SGHTA and FQGNSA. The CDR3 sequence holds 14 residues, the cysteine and phenylalanine included. Only the CDR3 DNA is retained, 42 bases long and in frame from the first base. Of note for this clone: It has no known antigen specificity. Qualities for individual bases were not recorded, and no much larger clone is one base off.

Libraries were prepared through the immunoSEQ multiplex PCR assay. For the multiplex PCR, a mixture combining 60 forward primers for TCR Vbeta segments and 13 reverse primers for TCR Jbeta segments was used. Amplification of the CDR3 region of rearranged TCR beta genes was performed with a multiplex PCR assay on genomic DNA. Amplified TCR beta libraries were sequenced as 87-base-pair reads on the Illumina HiSeq System. In the source study's methods: A later analysis tallied roughly 80 million unique TCR beta chains across the 666 repertoires, and around 9.9 million of those chains were shared by two or more donors. Raw reads were error-corrected and collapsed into unique sequences by a nearest-neighbor algorithm in which closely related sequences were merged to remove PCR and sequencing errors. V, D and J gene segments were assigned by aligning CDR3 sequences to IMGT reference sequences. Each retained sequence needed at least a six-nucleotide match to both a V gene segment and a J gene segment. A rearrangement was called productive if the CDR3 had no stop codons and remained in frame with V and J, and every other rearrangement was called non-productive. CDR3 was defined according to IMGT convention as the region running from the second conserved V-encoded cysteine to the conserved J-encoded phenylalanine. The earlier analysis of 450 to 750 of the donors excluded any sequence lacking an unambiguous match to a single V gene segment. In an earlier analysis of several hundred of the donors, V segments were called functional above 56.7% productive rearrangements and were called segregating when the between-donor standard deviation exceeded 5%. To diagnose cytomegalovirus status from the catalog of TCR beta chain sequences, a statistical classification framework was built. A later analysis assigned V and J genes by comparing TCR nucleotide sequences with IMGT/GENE-DB human TR gene sequences. In a later analysis, CDR3 sequences and most-parsimonious VDJ recombination scenarios were assigned using the TCRdist pipeline. In a later analysis, each TCR beta chain was defined by its CDR3 amino acid sequence together with its V-gene family, and reads without a unique V-gene family were excluded. As a way to deal with suspected cross-contamination and a sequencing artifact, a later analysis dropped roughly 600 nucleotide sequences that were highly shared and had low generation probability. A later analysis calculated a clonal expansion index for each public chain from normalized within-repertoire ranks of inferred template counts. A later analysis computed generation probabilities with a VDJ recombination model fitted to out-of-frame rearrangements, and checked the results against IGoR. In a later analysis, TCR-TCR, TCR-HLA and TCR-CMV co-occurrence was scored with hypergeometric tests, and a repertoire-size bias correction was applied to TCR pairs. False discovery rates were estimated in a later analysis by permuting HLA or CMV assignments 20 times. A later analysis grouped co-occurring TCRs with DBSCAN, adding TCRdist sequence similarity when clustering within HLA-allele-positive subsets. Co-occurrence clustering excluded repertoires with fewer than 30,000 or more than 120,000 public chains, plus five with anomalous nucleotide sharing. In TCRdb, the immuneACCESS table is reduced to in-frame sequences with V and J assigned. These tables do not hold every clone; where another copy was compared, an unresolved V gene accounts for under half, and the others remain unexplained. Clone size and V and J calls were adopted from that table, with D and trimming inferred from the DNA. The sample table shows fewer than 200,000 clones, and around 68% are seen once. The leading ten clones occupy 1.3% to 1.5% of the sample.

In total, fewer than 750 healthy bone marrow donors made up the cohort. At the time of sampling, every cohort member was nominally healthy, though immune exposures that went unrecorded were likely present. The donor was CMV seronegative and was included in the group of over 300 seronegative cohort members. Each donor provided a peripheral blood sample, and peripheral blood mononuclear cells were used for TCR beta sequencing. Genomic DNA extraction from the blood cell samples was performed with the Qiagen DNeasy Blood Extraction Kit. Overall study outcomes, separate from this receptor: Because counts were too low, 15 to 20 rarely observed V segments, including chromosome 9 orphons, were excluded from the earlier analysis of fewer than 650 of the donors. In a later analysis, several top co-occurrence clusters were reported to appear linked to parvovirus B19, influenza, CMV and Epstein-Barr virus. In a later analysis, HLA-associated TCR beta chains showed more clonal expansion and lower generation probabilities than non-associated chains that were equally common. For the cohort, immune exposure information was limited to CMV serostatus. Cytomegalovirus status was reported to be diagnosed by the classifier with high specificity and sensitivity in both the original and validation cohorts. In an earlier analysis of about 600 of the donors, most TCR beta V segments appeared in productive rearrangements about 90% or about 30% of the time, broadly matching IMGT annotations. Sequencing depth was assumed to be roughly uniform across donors in the presence/absence analyses, though that assumption may not hold. A later analysis found that TCR association rates varied across HLA loci, with DRB1 alleles showing the most associated TCRs and HLA-C alleles the fewest. A cluster of highly shared sequence variants was judged likely to represent a technical artifact of the sequencing pipeline. While some public TCRs were present in many individuals, most TCR sequences turned up only very rarely across donors. Because the 87-base-pair reads could not distinguish some IMGT-functional V segments, including TRBV6-2 and TRBV6-3, those segments were excluded. Linkage disequilibrium might explain the correlated functional status among segregating V segments, but an unknown experimental factor could not be ruled out. In vitro tests confirmed that a few of the cytomegalovirus-associated TCR beta chains recognize cytomegalovirus antigens. V-gene and J-gene trimming of TCR beta chains was associated with a missense DCLRE1C variant in a later genetic analysis, and the association was replicated in an independent cohort. Because HLA typing was unavailable for some donors at each locus, only the typed subset was used in association tests. In a later genetic analysis, fewer N-insertions in productive TCRs were reported among donors in an Asian-associated ancestry cluster than the roughly 710-donor mean. Only TCR beta chains were sequenced in this cohort, and the absence of alpha or paired-chain data limited detectable features. A later analysis found that most CMV-associated TCR beta chains appeared HLA-restricted, with HLA associations seemingly driven largely by CMV exposure. When HLA alleles, especially DR and DQ, strongly co-occurred, TCR associations were difficult to assign to individual alleles. The study listed 170 or so TCR beta chains as associated with cytomegalovirus. At a false discovery rate of 0.05, a later analysis linked around 17,000 TCR beta sequences to specific HLA alleles. A further reported finding was that TCR beta sequences accurately predicted the HLA-A and HLA-B alleles for most subjects in the first cohort. According to the authors, the approach could potentially be generalized to other disease states and immunological phenotypes.

This TCR was recovered from a man aged 50 to 60 in good health and CMV-seronegative. The sample was PBMCs. Recombination connected TRBV7-2 to TRBJ2-3, and the D gene may be TRBD2, 6 bases matching. CDR3 loop: CASSLGGVSDTQYF. Read as DNA, the sequence is TGTGCCAGCAGCTTAGGGGGGGTGTCAGATACGCAGTATTTT.